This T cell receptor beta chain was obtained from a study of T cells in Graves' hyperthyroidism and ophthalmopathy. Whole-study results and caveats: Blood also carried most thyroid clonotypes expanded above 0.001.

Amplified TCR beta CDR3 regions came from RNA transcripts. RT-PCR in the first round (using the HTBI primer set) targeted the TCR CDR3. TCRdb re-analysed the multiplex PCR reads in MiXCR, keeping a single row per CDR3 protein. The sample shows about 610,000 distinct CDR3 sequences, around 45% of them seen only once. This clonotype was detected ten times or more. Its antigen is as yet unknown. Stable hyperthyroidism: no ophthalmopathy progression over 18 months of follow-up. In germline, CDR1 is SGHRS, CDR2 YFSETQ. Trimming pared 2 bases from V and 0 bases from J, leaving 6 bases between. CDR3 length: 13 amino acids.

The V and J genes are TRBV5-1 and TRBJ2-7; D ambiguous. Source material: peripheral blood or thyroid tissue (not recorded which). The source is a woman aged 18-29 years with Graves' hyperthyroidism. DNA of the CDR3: TGCGCCAGCAGCTTTACCAACTCCTACGAGCAGTACTTC. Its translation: CASSFTNSYEQYF.